The 7 T cell receptor beta chains listed next were all sequenced from one sample in a study of blood T cell repertoires in COVID-19 (TCRdb year 2020). The library was made by the immunoSEQ multiplex PCR assay. Imported from immuneACCESS, the table was reduced by TCRdb to in-frame sequences with V and J called. These copies leave out some clones; in studies compared against another copy, an unresolved V gene accounts for under half, and the cause of the remainder is not known. Recorded for this sample are 300,000 to 400,000 clones; around nine tenths of them occurred a single time. The ten largest make up more than 5% of the sample. Sequencing was performed on PBMCs or T cells enriched from blood (not recorded which). The receptors come from a man under 40 who had recovered from COVID-19.

The V and J genes are TRBV4-1 and TRBJ1-3; perhaps TRBD1 as D (5 bases). V lost 2 bases and J lost 0, with 11 bases in between. The CDR3 sequence is 16 residues long. In germline, CDR1 is MGHRA, CDR2 YSYEKL. The DNA for the CDR3 is TGCGCCAGCAGCCAAATAGGTAGGGGCTCTGGAAACACCATATATTTT. Translated: CASSQIGRGSGNTIYF.

The sample holds one count of this clone. The chain couples TRBV19 to TRBJ1-5; a weak D match, TRBD1 (5 bases). The V end lost 7 bases, the J end lost 3 bases, and 16 bases lay between the germline ends. Germline-derived CDR1 and CDR2 are LNHDA and SQIVND (reference sequence). The CDR3 length is 15 residues. CDR3 residues: CASNPGGIFNQPQHF. Written as DNA, the CDR3 is TGTGCCAGTAATCCCGGGGGGATCTTCAATCAGCCCCAGCATTTT.

The chain uses TRBV10-3 and TRBJ2-7; tentative D call: TRBD2 (6 bases). V lost 6 bases to trimming and J lost 2 bases, with 20 bases between them. From germline, CDR1 is ENHRY and CDR2 SYGVKD. The CDR3 is 16 residues long. CDR3 bases: TGTGCCATCAGGCTCCTACCGGGACTTACTCCCTACGAGCAGTACTTC. This encodes CAIRLLPGLTPYEQYF.

The genes are TRBV7-3 and TRBJ1-2, with TRBD1 identical over 7 bases. Germline values: CDR1 SGHTA, CDR2 FQGTGA. The CDR3 consists of 13 residues. Unmatched junction bases numbered 3, after V lost 2 bases and J lost 6 bases. This CDR3 reads CASSLAGGNGYTF. CDR3 nucleotides: TGTGCCAGCAGCTTAGCAGGGGGTAATGGCTACACCTTC.

The genes are TRBV5-1 and TRBJ2-7; 11 nucleotides agree with TRBD1. V was clipped by 4 bases and J by 4 bases; unmatched bases: 7. Looked up from germline, CDR1 is SGHRS and CDR2 is YFSETQ. This CDR3 is 15 amino acids long. As DNA, the CDR3 is TGCGCCAGCAGCGAAAGGACAGGGGGCTTATACGAGCAGTACTTC. Protein: CASSERTGGLYEQYF.

This chain links TRBV27 with TRBJ2-1; tentatively, D is TRBD2 (5 bases). Germline V gives CDR1 MNHEY, CDR2 SMNVEV (reference sequence). The CDR3 runs 12 residues. V lost 5 bases and J lost 10, with 12 bases in between. The CDR3 region is CASSGDEGEQFF. The CDR3 coding sequence is TGTGCCAGCAGTGGCGACGAGGGCGAGCAGTTCTTC.

This sequence joins TRBV18 and TRBJ2-5; 12 bases are shared with TRBD1. Germline V CDR1 and CDR2: KGHSH, LQKENI. The CDR3 covers 15 residues. The trim removed 3 bases at V and 3 bases at J, leaving 2 bases unmatched. The CDR3 DNA reads as TGTGCCAGCTCACCCGGGACAGGGGGCAAAGAGACCCAGTACTTC. Translation gives CASSPGTGGKETQYF.